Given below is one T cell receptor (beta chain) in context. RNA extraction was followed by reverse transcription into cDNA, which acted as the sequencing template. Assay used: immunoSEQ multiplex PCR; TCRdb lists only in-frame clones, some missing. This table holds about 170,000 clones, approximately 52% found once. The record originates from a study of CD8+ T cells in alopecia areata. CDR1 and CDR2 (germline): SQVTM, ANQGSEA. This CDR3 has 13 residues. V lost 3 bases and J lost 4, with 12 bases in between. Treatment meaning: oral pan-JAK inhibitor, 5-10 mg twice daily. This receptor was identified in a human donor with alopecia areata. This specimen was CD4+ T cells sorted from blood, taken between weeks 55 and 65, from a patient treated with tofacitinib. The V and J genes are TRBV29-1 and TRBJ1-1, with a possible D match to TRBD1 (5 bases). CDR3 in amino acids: CSVDRAGITEAFF. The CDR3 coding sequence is TGCAGCGTTGATAGGGCAGGGATCACTGAAGCTTTCTTT. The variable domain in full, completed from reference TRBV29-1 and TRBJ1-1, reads SAVISQKPSRDICQRGTSLTIQCQVDSQVTMMFWYRQQPGQSLTLIATANQGSEATYESGFVIDKFPISRPNLTFSTLTVSNMSPEDSSIYLCSVDRAGITEAFFGQGTRLTVV.